The 15 T cell receptor beta chains below come from one sample, sequenced in a study of T cells in localized non-small cell lung cancer. Sequenced by immunoSEQ multiplex PCR; TCRdb stores in-frame clones only, minus some. The repertoire holds 950 to 1,500 clones, with over 20% as singletons. The sample was normal lung tissue next to the tumor, taken before any cancer treatment. These TCRs come from a man aged 40 to 70 with stage II lung adenocarcinoma.

This clone was seen a handful of times. This chain connects TRBV11-3 to TRBJ1-6; 7 bases agree with TRBD1. Trimming at V came to 4 bases and at J to 3 bases, leaving 6 bases not matched to a gene. The CDR3 totals 16 residues. CDR1 is SGHNT and CDR2 is YENEEA in the germline V gene. CDR3 amino acids: CASSSSGDSYNSPLHF. In DNA, the CDR3 is TGTGCCAGCAGCTCCAGCGGGGACAGCTATAATTCACCCCTCCACTTT.

This clone rates as medium-sized (0.01 to 0.1%). The rearrangement links TRBV9 to TRBJ1-3, with unresolved D. Between the trimmed V and J ends, which lost 4 bases and 6 bases, there was a span of 14 bases. This CDR3 contains 14 residues. The germline CDR1 and CDR2 sequences are SGDLS and YYNGEE. CDR3 amino acids: CASSRGGRENTIYF. The CDR3 DNA reads as TGTGCCAGCAGCCGCGGAGGGAGGGAAAACACCATATATTTT.

This clone is medium-sized by share. The V and J genes are TRBV11-3 and TRBJ1-4, with TRBD1 identical over 7 bases. With 3 bases clipped from V and 6 bases from J, the junction kept 7 bases outside the gene matches. The CDR3 has 15 amino acids. The germline V gene has CDR1 SGHNT and CDR2 YENEEA. The CDR3 sequence is CASSLRATGDEKLFF. The CDR3, as DNA: TGTGCCAGCAGCTTGCGAGCTACAGGGGATGAAAAACTGTTTTTT.

This clone was seen a few times. The chain uses TRBV9 and TRBJ2-1, with TRBD2 as a possible D gene (5 bases). V dropped 5 bases and J dropped 0 bases, with 12 bases sitting between them. CDR1 is SGDLS, CDR2 YYNGEE, per germline. The CDR3 contains 15 residues. CDR3: CASSVEASSYNEQFF. CDR3 bases: TGTGCCAGCAGTGTGGAGGCAAGCTCCTACAATGAGCAGTTCTTC. Complete variable domain (other parts from reference TRBV9 and TRBJ2-1): DSGVTQTPKHLITATGQRVTLRCSPRSGDLSVYWYQQSLDQGLQFLIQYYNGEERAKGNILERFSAQQFPDLHSELNLSSLELGDSALYFCASSVEASSYNEQFFGPGTRLTVL.

This clone qualifies as large. The V and J genes are TRBV9 and TRBJ2-7; 8 bases match TRBD2. The CDR3 has 15 residues. Looked up from germline, CDR1 is SGDLS and CDR2 is YYNGEE. Unmatched junction bases numbered 5, after V lost 0 bases and J lost 3 bases. In DNA, the CDR3 is TGTGCCAGCAGCGTAGGTCAAGCGGGGGTCTACGAGCAGTACTTC. It codes for CASSVGQAGVYEQYF.

This chain uses TRBV11-3 with TRBJ1-1, with D hard to call. The germline gives CDR1 SGHNT, CDR2 YENEEA. This CDR3 has 15 amino acids. The ends were cut back, 1 base at V and 4 bases at J, with 13 bases in the middle. CDR3 residues: CASSLGAPETTEAFF. Here the CDR3 DNA reads TGTGCCAGCAGCTTAGGTGCACCAGAAACCACTGAAGCTTTCTTT. The whole variable domain, filled in from reference TRBV11-3 and TRBJ1-1, reads EAGVVQSPRYKIIEKKQPVAFWCNPISGHNTLYWYLQNLGQGPELLIRYENEEAVDDSQLPKDRFSAERLKGVDSTLKIQPAELGDSAVYLCASSLGAPETTEAFFGQGTRLTVV.

This clone was picked up a small number of times. The J gene is TRBJ1-3, the V gene TRBV6-7; D gene ambiguous. TRBV6-7 is marked as an open reading frame, function uncertain. The CDR3 is 11 amino acids. Trimming took 6 bases from V and 7 from J, leaving 7 bases between them. CDR3 sequence (DNA): TGTGCCAGCAGGATCTTGAACACCATATATTTT. It specifies CASRILNTIYF.

V is TRBV5-1 and J is TRBJ2-7; 9 nucleotides match TRBD1. Trimming at V came to 0 bases and at J to 1 base, leaving 8 bases not matched to a gene. Germline V gene lookup returns CDR1 SGHRS and CDR2 YFSETQ. The CDR3 sequence is 17 residues long. The CDR3 here is CASSLGLGTGYSYEQYF. The CDR3 nucleotides are TGCGCCAGCAGCTTGGGCTTAGGGACAGGGTATTCCTACGAGCAGTACTTC.

This clone occurred a few times. The chain has TRBV6-1 and TRBJ1-2; TRBD1 matches 9 bases. The CDR3 length is 15 residues. CDR1 is MNHNS and CDR2 is SASEGT in the germline V gene. Losses at the gene ends were 1 base for V and 4 bases for J; bases not matched to a gene: 4. This chain's CDR3 is CASSEVGDRAYGYTF. In nucleotides, the CDR3 is TGTGCCAGCAGTGAAGTGGGGGACAGGGCCTATGGCTACACCTTC.

This clone was detected only a few times. V and J are TRBV27 and TRBJ1-6; D is ambiguous. The CDR3 length is 15 residues. The ends were cut back, 10 bases at V and 8 bases at J, with 21 bases in the middle. CDR1 and CDR2 from the germline V gene are MNHEY and SMNVEV (reference sequence). This CDR3 reads CATYGSDGGDSPLHF. CDR3 bases: TGTGCCACTTACGGCTCGGACGGAGGTGATTCACCCCTCCACTTT.

The J gene is TRBJ1-3, the V gene TRBV16, with 7 bases lining up with TRBD1. CDR3 length equals 14 residues. V shed 4 bases, J shed 7 bases, and the junction held 7 bases outside the gene matches. Germline loops: CDR1 KGHSY, CDR2 FQNENV. CDR3 amino acids: CASSRSGQTNTIYF. For the CDR3, the DNA is TGTGCCAGCAGCCGATCGGGACAGACGAACACCATATATTTT.

The V gene is TRBV19, the J gene TRBJ2-1; D is unresolved. Trimming took off 2 bases at V and 10 bases at J, with 15 bases between the two ends. The CDR3 length is 14 residues. The germline CDR1 and CDR2 sequences are LNHDA and SQIVND (reference sequence). The CDR3, as DNA: TGTGCCAGTAGTATAAAAGTAGGCCCCGGGGAGCAGTTCTTC. This codes for CASSIKVGPGEQFF.

The chain is built from TRBV11-3 and TRBJ1-2; TRBD1 is a possible D gene (6 bases). The germline V gene encodes CDR1 SGHNT and CDR2 YENEEA. The CDR3 runs 14 residues. The V end was cut by 5 bases, the J end by 0 bases, with 10 bases between. DNA of the CDR3: TGTGCCAGCAGCCAAGGGACAACTAACTATGGCTACACCTTC. Residues: CASSQGTTNYGYTF.

This clone was picked up a small number of times. This chain connects TRBV19 to TRBJ1-2; 8 bases match TRBD1. The CDR3 spans 15 residues. The germline CDR1 and CDR2 sequences are LNHDA and SQIVND (reference sequence). Germline trimming cut 4 bases from V and 6 bases from J; bases unmatched to any gene: 10. The CDR3 coding sequence is TGTGCCAGTAGTACCCGGACAGGGCCCTTCAATGGCTACACCTTC. Its protein is CASSTRTGPFNGYTF.

In the case of this clone: Without the conserved terminal phenylalanine or tryptophan, this CDR3 likely stems from a read error. This chain uses TRBV19 with TRBJ2-7; D unclear. CDR1 and CDR2 from the germline V gene are LNHDA and SQIVND (reference sequence). CDR3 length: 14 amino acids. V lost 3 bases to trimming and J lost 3 bases, with 12 bases between them. In nucleotides, the CDR3 is TGTGCCAGTAGTATCGGCTCGAACCACTACGAGCAGTACCTC. This encodes CASSIGSNHYEQYL.